This note documents a single T cell receptor (beta chain) sequence. The antigen is unknown. The record originates from a study of cytomegalovirus exposure and HLA in healthy donors. Use of 60 Vbeta and 13 Jbeta primers characterized the PCR. Per the authors' pipeline: A later analysis counted approximately 88 million unique TCR beta chains, some 12 million shared. Sequencing was performed with immunoSEQ multiplex PCR; in TCRdb, only in-frame clones are kept and a portion is missing. V and J calls and clone size are those listed in that table; D and trimming were worked out from the DNA. Counted here are roughly 200,000 clones, over 70% occurring once; the ten biggest clones make up more than 3.5%. Findings and limits, study-wide: As a later analysis revealed, the rate of TCR association differed by HLA locus, with DRB1 most and HLA-C fewest. Being productive about 87% or about 30% of the time was typical of most TCR beta V segments in an earlier analysis.

Germline-derived CDR1 and CDR2 are MGHDK and SYGVNS. The CDR3 has 13 residues. The junction had 1 base not matched to a gene; V was cut back by 3 bases and J by 4 bases. The chain joins TRBV25-1 to TRBJ1-2; 8 bases map to TRBD1. The receptor's source is a woman aged 60-70 years in good health and CMV-seropositive. The specimen sequenced was PBMCs. The CDR3 nucleotides are TGTGCCAGCAGTGACGACAGGGGCTATGGCTACACCTTC. Protein product: CASSDDRGYGYTF.